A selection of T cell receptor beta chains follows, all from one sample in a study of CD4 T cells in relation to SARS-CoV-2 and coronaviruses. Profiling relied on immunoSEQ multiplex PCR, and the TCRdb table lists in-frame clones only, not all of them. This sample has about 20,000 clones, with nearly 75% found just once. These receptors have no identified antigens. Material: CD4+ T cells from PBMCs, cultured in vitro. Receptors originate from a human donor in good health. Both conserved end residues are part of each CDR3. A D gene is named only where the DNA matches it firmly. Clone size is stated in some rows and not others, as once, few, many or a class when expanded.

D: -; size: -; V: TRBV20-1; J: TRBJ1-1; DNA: TGCAGTGCTAGTGTAGGGCGGAACACTGAAGCTTTCTTT; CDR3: CSASVGRNTEAFF
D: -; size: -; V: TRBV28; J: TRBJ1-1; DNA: TGTGCCAGCAGTTTATGGGGGGAGGCCACTGAAGCTTTCTTT; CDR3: CASSLWGEATEAFF
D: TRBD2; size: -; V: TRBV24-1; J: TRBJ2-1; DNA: TGTGCCACCTCGGCGGGGGGGTCTTACAATGAGCAGTTCTTC; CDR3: CATSAGGSYNEQFF
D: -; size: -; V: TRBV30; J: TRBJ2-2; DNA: TGTGCCTGGAATCAGTTCACCGGGGAGCTGTTTTTT; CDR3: CAWNQFTGELFF
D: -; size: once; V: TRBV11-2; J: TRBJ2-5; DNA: TGTGCCAGCAGCTTTGGGGGAGTACTCCAAGAGACCCAGTACTTC; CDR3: CASSFGGVLQETQYF
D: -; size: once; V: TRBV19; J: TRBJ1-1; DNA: TGTGCCAGTAGTATTAGTGGTCGGGGAGGGAGGAACACTGAAGCTTTCTTT; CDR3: CASSISGRGGRNTEAFF
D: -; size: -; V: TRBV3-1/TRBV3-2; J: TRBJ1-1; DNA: TGTGCCAGCAGCCTCGGAGTCGCTGAAGCTTTCTTT; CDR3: CASSLGVAEAFF
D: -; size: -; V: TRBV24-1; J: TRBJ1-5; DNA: TGTGCCACCAGTGTGGGGGCCGGTCAGCCCCAGCATTTT; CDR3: CATSVGAGQPQHF
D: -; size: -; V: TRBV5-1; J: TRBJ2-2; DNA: TGCGCCAGCAGCCCTCGCGAGCGGAAGAACACCGGGGAGCTGTTTTTT; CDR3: CASSPRERKNTGELFF
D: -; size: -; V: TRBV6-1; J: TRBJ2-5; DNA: TGTGCCAGCAGTGAAGCGTCGGGGTACCAAGAGACCCAGTACTTC; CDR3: CASSEASGYQETQYF
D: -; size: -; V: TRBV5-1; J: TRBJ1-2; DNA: TGCGCCAGCAGCTTGGATAGGGTGGCAGTTTCTAACTATGGCTACACCTTC; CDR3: CASSLDRVAVSNYGYTF
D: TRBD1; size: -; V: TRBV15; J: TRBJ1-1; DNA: TGTGCCACCAGCAGAGATCTGGGGACAGGAAATGAAGCTTTCTTT; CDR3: CATSRDLGTGNEAFF
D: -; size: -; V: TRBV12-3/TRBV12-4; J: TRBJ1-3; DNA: TGTGCCAGCAGCACCAATAGGAACACCATATATTTT; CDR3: CASSTNRNTIYF
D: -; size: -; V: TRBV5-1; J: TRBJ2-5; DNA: TGCGCCAGCAGCTTAGGGAAGACCCAGTACTTC; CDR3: CASSLGKTQYF
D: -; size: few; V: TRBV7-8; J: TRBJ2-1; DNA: TGTGCCAGCAGCCCACTCACCCGGGGACCGGAAGCCTACAATGAGCAGTTCTTC; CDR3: CASSPLTRGPEAYNEQFF
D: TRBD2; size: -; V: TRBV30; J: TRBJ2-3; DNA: TGTGCCCATGGGGTAGCGGGAGTTACCAGCAGGGATACGCAGTATTTT; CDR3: CAHGVAGVTSRDTQYF
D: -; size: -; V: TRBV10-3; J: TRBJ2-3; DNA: TGTGCCATCAGTGAGCGGGAGTTTCTGTATACGCAGTATTTT; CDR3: CAISEREFLYTQYF
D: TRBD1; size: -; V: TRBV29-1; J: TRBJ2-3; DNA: TGCAGCGTTGTGGACAGGGGGCGGACAGATACGCAGTATTTT; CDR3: CSVVDRGRTDTQYF
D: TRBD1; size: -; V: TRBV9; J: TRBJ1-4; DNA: TGTGCCAGCAGCGCCCGACAGGGGGCTGCTGAAAAACTGTTTTTT; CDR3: CASSARQGAAEKLFF
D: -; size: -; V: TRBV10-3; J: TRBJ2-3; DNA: TGTGCCATCACCTCTAGCGCTACAGATACGCAGTATTTT; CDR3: CAITSSATDTQYF
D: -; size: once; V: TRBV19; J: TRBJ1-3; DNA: TGTGCCAGTAACGTACAGGTCAACTCTGGAAACACCATATATTTT; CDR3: CASNVQVNSGNTIYF
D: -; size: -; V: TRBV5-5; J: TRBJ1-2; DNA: TGTGCCAGCAGCCTGGTGACCGGAGCTAACTATGGCTACACCTTC; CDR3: CASSLVTGANYGYTF
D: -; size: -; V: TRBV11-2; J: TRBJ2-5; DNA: TGTGCCAGCAGCCCCGGGACAAGCCAAGAGACCCAGTACTTC; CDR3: CASSPGTSQETQYF
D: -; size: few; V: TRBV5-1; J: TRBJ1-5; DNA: TGCGCCAGCAGCCAGGGGACACCCAATCAGCCCCAGCATTTT; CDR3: CASSQGTPNQPQHF
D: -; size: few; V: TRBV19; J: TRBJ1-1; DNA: TGTGCCAGTAGCGCGGGTTTGAACACTGAAGCTTTCTTT; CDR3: CASSAGLNTEAFF
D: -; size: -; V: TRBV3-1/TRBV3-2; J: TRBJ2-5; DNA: TGTGCCAGCAGCCAAGACCCCCGGGGAGAGACCCAGTACTTC; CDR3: CASSQDPRGETQYF
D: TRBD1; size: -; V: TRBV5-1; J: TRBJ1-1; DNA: TGCGCCAGCAGCCCGGGAGGGACAGGCAAGAACACTGAAGCTTTCTTT; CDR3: CASSPGGTGKNTEAFF
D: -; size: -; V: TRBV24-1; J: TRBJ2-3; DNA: TGTGCCACCAGTGTAGGTGGGGGGGCTAGCACAGATACGCAGTATTTT; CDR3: CATSVGGGASTDTQYF
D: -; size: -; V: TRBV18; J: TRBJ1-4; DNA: TGTGCCAGCTCGCCGGCCGGGACACCGAATGAAAAACTGTTTTTT; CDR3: CASSPAGTPNEKLFF
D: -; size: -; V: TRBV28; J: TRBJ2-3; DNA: TGTGCCAGCAGTAAGACGTGGACGCAGTATTTT; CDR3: CASSKTWTQYF
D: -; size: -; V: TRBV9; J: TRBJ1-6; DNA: TGTGCCAGCAGCTTACAGGGAACGGGTTCACCCCTCCACTTT; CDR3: CASSLQGTGSPLHF
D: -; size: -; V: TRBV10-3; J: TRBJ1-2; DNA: TGTGCCATCACTACGCAGGCAGGGACCGTGGAGGGCTACACCTTC; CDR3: CAITTQAGTVEGYTF
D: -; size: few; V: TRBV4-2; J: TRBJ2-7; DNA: TGTGCCAGCAGCCTGGTAGGGGCGGAGGCCTACGAGCAGTACTTC; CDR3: CASSLVGAEAYEQYF
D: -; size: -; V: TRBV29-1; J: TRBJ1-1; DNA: TGCAGCGCCCGACAGGACATGAACACTGAAGCTTTCTTT; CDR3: CSARQDMNTEAFF
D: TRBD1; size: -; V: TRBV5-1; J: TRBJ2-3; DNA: TGCGCCAGCAGGGGCGGACAGGGGGCTAGCACAGATACGCAGTATTTT; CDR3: CASRGGQGASTDTQYF
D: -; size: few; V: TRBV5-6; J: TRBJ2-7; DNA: TGTGCCAGCAGCTTGTTGAGGGGCATATACGAGCAGTACTTC; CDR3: CASSLLRGIYEQYF